These 20 T cell receptor beta chains were all obtained from the same sample, sequenced in a study of identical twins (dated by TCRdb to 2016 to 2018). Libraries were made using 5' RACE. The instrument given in TCRdb is Illumina HiSeq 2000. Starting from the raw public reads, TCRdb applied fastp trimming at Q25, assembled clones with MiXCR and retained in-frame beta chains. Entries are consolidated by CDR3 protein sequence, retaining the most common genes and DNA. This sample is represented by 350,000 to 450,000 distinct CDR3 sequences; around a sixth of them were singletons. The ten largest clones take up roughly an eighth of the sample. The sample taken for sequencing was naive T cells sorted from blood. The cell subset or site label, read with the paper, signifies: cells isolated with a human naive T-cell isolation kit. All receptors derive from a man aged 50 or older in good health.

This clonotype has ten or more counts. The chain couples TRBV29-1 to TRBJ2-7; TRBD2 matches at 9 bases. The CDR3 is 14 residues long. CDR1 is SQVTM and CDR2 is ANQGSEA in the germline V gene. V shed 6 bases, J shed 1 base, and the junction held 7 bases outside the gene matches. The CDR3 here is CSVVLLAGSYEQYF. CDR3 DNA sequence: TGCAGCGTCGTCCTCCTAGCGGGATCCTACGAGCAGTACTTC.

This clonotype has a count of ten or more. The rearrangement uses TRBV7-2 and TRBJ2-7; a weak D match, TRBD2 (5 bases). The CDR3 covers 12 residues. The germline CDR1 and CDR2 sequences are SGHTA and FQGNSA. V lost 5 bases and J 5 bases, leaving 10 bases between the germline ends. The CDR3: CASSRTLNEQYF. The CDR3 nucleotides are TGTGCCAGCAGCCGGACTCTTAACGAGCAGTACTTC.

Many counts were recorded for this clonotype. The rearrangement uses TRBV5-5 and TRBJ2-7, with D possibly matching TRBD1 (5 bases). V lost 5 bases and J lost 7, with 16 bases in between. This CDR3 has 13 amino acids. Per germline, CDR1 SGHKS and CDR2 YYEKEE (reference sequence). The CDR3 sequence is CASSPQGLWEQYF. CDR3 in DNA: TGTGCCAGCAGTCCTCAGGGTTTATGGGAGCAGTACTTC.

This clonotype was observed at least ten times. The chain couples TRBV21-1 to TRBJ1-6; the D segment call TRBD1 is taken from the table without a DNA check. TRBV21-1 is noted as a pseudogene. The CDR3 sequence is 15 residues long. For the CDR3, the DNA is TGTGCCAGCAGCTCACAGGGCGTTTATAATTCACCCCTCCACTTT. This gives the protein CASSSQGVYNSPLHF.

In its sample, this clonotype was seen a few times. J is TRBJ2-7 and V is TRBV7-2, with a possible D match to TRBD1 (6 bases). The V gene's germline CDR1 is SGHTA and CDR2 FQGNSA. This CDR3 region has 13 residues. V shed 5 bases and J shed 6 bases, with 14 bases lying between them. The CDR3 loop is CASSPPTGVEQYF. CDR3 bases: TGTGCCAGCAGCCCCCCGACAGGCGTCGAGCAGTACTTC.

The genes are TRBV5-1 and TRBJ2-1; TRBD2 might be the D (6 bases). The CDR3 sequence is 16 residues long. The V gene lost 6 bases and the J gene lost 1 base, with 17 bases spanning the gap. Germline V gene sequence: CDR1 SGHRS, CDR2 YFSETQ. CDR3 coding DNA: TGCGCCAGCACGTTCGGGGGAACATCTTCCTACAATGAGCAGTTCTTC. Protein: CASTFGGTSSYNEQFF.

This sequence joins TRBV28 and TRBJ1-1; no definite D call. Trimming removed 3 bases at V and 2 bases at J, with 10 bases between. This CDR3 is 14 amino acids long. Per the germline V gene, CDR1 is MDHEN and CDR2 is SYDVKM. In DNA form, the CDR3 reads TGTGCCAGCAGTTTCCCCACATCTAACACTGAAGCTTTCTTT. Amino acid sequence: CASSFPTSNTEAFF. Drawing the rest from reference TRBV28 and TRBJ1-1, the complete variable domain is DVKVTQSSRYLVKRTGEKVFLECVQDMDHENMFWYRQDPGLGLRLIYFSYDVKMKEKGDIPEGYSVSREKKERFSLILESASTNQTSMYLCASSFPTSNTEAFFGQGTRLTVV.

The chain carries TRBV6-1 and TRBJ2-7, with 7 bases matching TRBD1. With V trimmed by 5 bases and J by 6 bases, 10 bases remained unmatched. CDR3 size: 14 residues. CDR1 and CDR2 (germline): MNHNS, SASEGT. The CDR3 coding sequence is TGTGCCAGCAGTAGAAAGGGGGCCGCGGGCGAGCAGTACTTC. It encodes CASSRKGAAGEQYF.

This clonotype was seen more than once but under ten times. This chain uses TRBV29-1 with TRBJ2-5; D might be TRBD2 (6 bases). The CDR3 is 14 amino acids. Looked up from germline, CDR1 is SQVTM and CDR2 is ANQGSEA. The CDR3 nucleotides read TGCACCACGGGAGCGGCGGAGAGAGGAGAGACCCAGTACTTC. This translates into CTTGAAERGETQYF.

This clonotype has just one count. The chain couples TRBV7-8 to TRBJ2-2; a possible D gene is TRBD2 (6 bases). The CDR3 extends over 14 amino acids. V lost 5 bases, J lost 6 bases, and 13 bases lay in between. Germline V gene sequence: CDR1 SGHVS, CDR2 FQNEAQ. The CDR3 bases are TGTGCCAGCAGCGTCGGGACTTGGGCCGGGGAGCTGTTTTTT. Its protein is CASSVGTWAGELFF.

This clonotype showed up just a few times. The chain uses TRBV6-2 or TRBV6-3 and TRBJ2-5, with no clear D. Germline CDR1 reads MNHEY; CDR2 reads SVGEGT. V lost 6 bases, J lost 5 bases, and 13 bases lay in between. CDR3 length equals 13 residues. The CDR3 loop is CASSFKSSETQYF. For the CDR3, the DNA is TGTGCCAGCAGCTTTAAATCCTCCGAGACCCAGTACTTC.

This clonotype was counted only a few times. The rearrangement links TRBV6-1 to TRBJ1-4; D possibly corresponds to TRBD1 (5 bases). Trimming took 10 bases from V and 7 from J, leaving 16 bases between them. The CDR3 has 13 residues. Germline CDR1 and CDR2: MNHNS and SASEGT. CDR3 loop: CATGAPGGEKLFF. In nucleotides, the CDR3 is TGTGCCACCGGGGCCCCCGGGGGTGAAAAACTGTTTTTT.

The sample holds a few counts of this clonotype. CDR3 sequence: CAISESGLQTNEQFF. The CDR3 DNA follows: TGTGCCATCAGTGAGTCGGGGCTCCAGACCAATGAGCAGTTCTTC. J is TRBJ2-1 and V is TRBV10-3; a possible D gene is TRBD1 (5 bases). The CDR3 runs 15 residues. V lost 0 bases and J lost 6, with 12 bases in between. Germline values: CDR1 ENHRY, CDR2 SYGVKD.

The chain is built from TRBV5-1 and TRBJ2-1; D is uncertain. V lost 1 base and J lost 5, with 7 bases in between. CDR1 and CDR2 (germline): SGHRS, YFSETQ. CDR3 size: 13 residues. This CDR3 is CASSLYQNNEQFF. The CDR3 DNA reads as TGCGCCAGCAGCTTGTACCAAAACAATGAGCAGTTCTTC.

This clonotype appeared many times. The chain couples TRBV20-1 to TRBJ2-7; 9 nucleotides agree with TRBD1. This CDR3 comprises 13 residues. Germline loops: CDR1 DFQATT, CDR2 SNEGSKA (reference sequence). Trimming at V came to 6 bases and at J to 0 bases, leaving 3 bases not matched to a gene. Written as DNA, the CDR3 is TGCAGTGCCAGGACAGGGGACTCCTACGAGCAGTACTTC. Protein sequence: CSARTGDSYEQYF.

There are a few counts of this clonotype. The J gene is TRBJ2-7, the V gene TRBV7-9; no reliable D call. The CDR3 is 14 residues long. Germline-derived CDR1 and CDR2 are SEHNR and FQNEAQ (reference sequence). Trimming removed 3 bases from V and 6 bases from J, with 15 bases in between. CDR3 sequence reads: CASSLSDWYGEQYF. The DNA for the CDR3 is TGTGCCAGCAGCTTGAGTGACTGGTATGGCGAGCAGTACTTC.

This clonotype showed up just a few times. The rearrangement joins TRBV12-3 or TRBV12-4 to TRBJ2-5; 8 bases are shared with TRBD2. CDR3 length: 15 residues. J was trimmed by 10 bases and V by 5 bases; bases with no gene match: 15. The CDR3 loop reads CASSPLREGPFGQYF. The CDR3 DNA is TGTGCCAGCAGTCCCCTCCGGGAGGGCCCGTTCGGCCAGTACTTC.

Only a few counts were recorded for this clonotype. The chain is built from TRBV7-9 and TRBJ2-7; TRBD2 is a possible D gene (6 bases). The CDR3 is made up of 14 amino acids. Germline V gene data show CDR1 as SEHNR and CDR2 as FQNEAQ (reference sequence). The V end was cut by 7 bases, the J end by 2 bases, with 15 bases between. In nucleotides, the CDR3 is TGTGCCAGCACCGATAGCGGAAACCCCTACGAGCAGTACTTC. Amino acid sequence: CASTDSGNPYEQYF.

This chain uses TRBV28 with TRBJ2-7; no clear D gene. Germline loops: CDR1 MDHEN, CDR2 SYDVKM. Trimming removed 6 bases from V and 0 bases from J, with 15 bases in between. The CDR3 is 15 amino acids. The CDR3 protein is CASSSLRMSSYEQYF. For the CDR3, the DNA is TGTGCCAGCAGCTCTCTAAGGATGAGCTCCTACGAGCAGTACTTC.

J is TRBJ2-7 and V is TRBV28; 15 bases are a match to TRBD2. The CDR3 is made up of 14 amino acids. Unmatched junction bases numbered 1, after V lost 6 bases and J lost 4 bases. CDR1 is MDHEN and CDR2 is SYDVKM in the germline V gene. The CDR3 region has the DNA TGTGCCAGCAGGGGGACTAGCGGGGGGTACGAGCAGTACTTC. Encoded protein: CASRGTSGGYEQYF.